The sample holds one count of the clone carrying this T cell receptor (beta chain). Trimming took off 2 bases at V and 7 bases at J, with 17 bases between the two ends. CDR1 is KGHSH and CDR2 is LQKENI in the germline V gene. The CDR3 is 15 amino acids. These data are taken from a study of Tregs in tolerant kidney transplant recipients. Study background: Recipients received nonmyeloablative bone marrow transplants from related graft donors, with transient mixed chimerism.

Sequencing used immunoSEQ multiplex PCR; TCRdb keeps in-frame clones, though not all of them. The table records some 71,000 clones, about 88% of them present only once. The rearrangement uses TRBV18 and TRBJ1-1; D is perhaps TRBD1 (5 bases). The source was CD4+ T cells from blood, collected before the transplant. The receptor was derived from a human donor who received a combined kidney and bone marrow transplant. The CDR3 sequence: CASSPLTTGDGEAFF. The DNA for the CDR3 is TGTGCCAGCTCACCATTGACCACGGGGGACGGTGAAGCTTTCTTT.